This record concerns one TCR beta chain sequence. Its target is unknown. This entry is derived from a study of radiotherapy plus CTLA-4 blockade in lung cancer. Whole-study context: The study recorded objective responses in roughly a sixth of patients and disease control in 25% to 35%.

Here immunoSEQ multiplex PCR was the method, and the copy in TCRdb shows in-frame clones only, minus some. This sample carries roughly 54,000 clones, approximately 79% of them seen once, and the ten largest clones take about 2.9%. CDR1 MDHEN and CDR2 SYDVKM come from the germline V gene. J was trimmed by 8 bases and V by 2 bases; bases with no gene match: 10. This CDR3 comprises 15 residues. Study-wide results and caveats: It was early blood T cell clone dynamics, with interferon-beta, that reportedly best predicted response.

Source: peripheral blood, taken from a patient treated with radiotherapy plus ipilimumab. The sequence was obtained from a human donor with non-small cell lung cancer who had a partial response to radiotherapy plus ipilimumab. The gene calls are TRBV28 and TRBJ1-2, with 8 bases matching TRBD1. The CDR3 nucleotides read TGTGCCAGCAGTTTAGCCGCGCAGGGGGCGCAAGGCTACACCTTC. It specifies CASSLAAQGAQGYTF.